One sample yielded the 21 T cell receptor beta chains listed below, sequenced in a study of T cells in Graves' hyperthyroidism and ophthalmopathy. RNA transcripts served as the template for amplifying TCR beta CDR3 regions. The HTBI primer set drove a first-round RT-PCR of the TCR CDR3. TCRdb analysed the multiplex PCR reads with MiXCR anew, one entry per CDR3 protein. The sample lists more than 600,000 distinct CDR3 sequences, roughly 17% occurring once. The sequenced sample consisted of blood. Every receptor here comes from a man between 18 and 35 years old with Graves' hyperthyroidism.

The chain carries TRBV19 and TRBJ2-1; D may be TRBD1 or TRBD2 (11 bases each). Per the germline V gene, CDR1 is LNHDA and CDR2 is SQIVND (reference sequence). Trimming removed 4 bases at V and 3 bases at J, with 28 bases between. The CDR3 runs 20 residues. The CDR3 DNA reads TGTGCCAGTAGTAGCGAAACCGGGACAGGGGGACTAGCGGTCTACAATGAGCAGTTCTTC. This codes for CASSSETGTGGLAVYNEQFF.

This clonotype was found many times. The gene calls are TRBV28 and TRBJ2-1, with 16 bases fitting TRBD2. Germline-derived CDR1 and CDR2 are MDHEN and SYDVKM. V gave up 6 bases and J gave up 6 bases; unmatched junction bases: 11. CDR3 length: 18 residues. CDR3 amino acids: CASSLGLAGGQTINEQFF. The CDR3 region has the DNA TGTGCCAGCAGCCTGGGACTAGCGGGAGGGCAAACTATCAATGAGCAGTTCTTC.

This clonotype was counted at least ten times. CDR3 in DNA: TGCGCCAGCCGGTCGGTTTCGGGAGGGAATGCGGAGACCCAGTACTTC. Translation: CASRSVSGGNAETQYF. The rearrangement links TRBV5-1 to TRBJ2-5, with 8 nucleotides matching TRBD2. The germline V gene has CDR1 SGHRS and CDR2 YFSETQ. The CDR3 contains 16 residues. Trimming at V came to 7 bases and at J to 5 bases, leaving 16 bases not matched to a gene.

This clonotype came up many times. V and J are TRBV6-5 and TRBJ1-5, with D possibly TRBD1 on 5 matching bases. V was clipped by 0 bases and J by 7 bases, with 16 bases between them. The CDR3 sequence is 16 residues long. Germline V CDR1 and CDR2: MNHEY, SVGAGI. CDR3 residues: CASSYSLLGARQPQHF. The DNA for the CDR3 is TGTGCCAGCAGTTACTCGTTGCTAGGGGCGAGGCAGCCCCAGCATTTT.

This sequence joins TRBV6-5 and TRBJ2-7; tentative D call: TRBD2 (6 bases). CDR3 length: 14 amino acids. Trimming cost V 3 bases and J 7 bases, with 16 bases left between them. Germline V gene sequence: CDR1 MNHEY, CDR2 SVGAGI. DNA of the CDR3: TGTGCCAGCAGTTATCGGGACTCAGGTGGGGAGCAGTACTTC. Translation: CASSYRDSGGEQYF.

This clonotype was observed a handful of times. The chain is built from TRBV10-3 and TRBJ2-3; 8 bases are a match to TRBD1. The CDR3 is made up of 14 amino acids. V shed 6 bases and J 2 bases; nucleotides not matched to a gene: 4. Germline CDR1 and CDR2: ENHRY and SYGVKD. The chain's CDR3 is CAIRQGGSTDTQYF. CDR3 in DNA: TGTGCCATCAGACAGGGGGGTTCCACAGATACGCAGTATTTT.

This chain uses TRBV5-4 with TRBJ2-2, with D unclear. The germline gives CDR1 SGHNT, CDR2 YYREEE (reference sequence). The CDR3 is 16 residues long. V was cut by 4 bases and J by 0 bases, with 13 bases left in between. The CDR3 sequence: CASSPGRPANTGELFF. CDR3 DNA sequence: TGTGCCAGCAGCCCCGGACGGCCCGCGAACACCGGGGAGCTGTTTTTT.

This clonotype was seen a handful of times. The gene calls are TRBV27 and TRBJ2-7; D is uncertain. Germline V CDR1 and CDR2: MNHEY, SMNVEV (reference sequence). V was pared by 0 bases and J by 4 bases, with 7 bases between. This CDR3 region has 13 residues. The CDR3 protein is CASSLSREYEQYF. DNA for the CDR3: TGTGCCAGCAGTTTATCCAGAGAATACGAGCAGTACTTC.

The V call is TRBV10-3, the J call TRBJ2-3; 7 bases fit TRBD1. The CDR3 is 15 amino acids. J lost 2 bases, V lost 8 bases, and 10 bases had no gene match. Looked up from germline, CDR1 is ENHRY and CDR2 is SYGVKD. The CDR3, as DNA: TGTGCCATCGGGGATGGACAGGCTAACACAGATACGCAGTATTTT. Protein: CAIGDGQANTDTQYF.

This clonotype was counted ten times or more. V usage is TRBV28 and J usage is TRBJ2-5; tentative D call: TRBD2 (5 bases). Trimming took off 7 bases at V and 7 bases at J, with 19 bases between the two ends. The CDR3 runs 14 residues. From germline, CDR1 is MDHEN and CDR2 SYDVKM. This chain's CDR3 is CASTPWASLVTQYF. The CDR3 nucleotides are TGTGCCAGCACCCCATGGGCTAGCTTGGTGACCCAGTACTTC.

For this clonotype: Given a much more abundant clone one base away, this may be a read error. V and J are TRBV28 and TRBJ2-7, with D unclear. Germline loops: CDR1 MDHEN, CDR2 SYDVKM. V lost 5 bases, J lost 5 bases, and 16 bases lay in between. CDR3 length: 14 amino acids. The CDR3: CASSQAVLIDEQYF. The CDR3 coding sequence is TGTGCCAGCAGTCAGGCTGTTTTGATCGACGAGCAGTACTTC. Variable domain in full (rest from reference TRBV28 and TRBJ2-7): DVKVTQSSRYLVKRTGEKVFLECVQDMDHENMFWYRQDPGLGLRLIYFSYDVKMKEKGDIPEGYSVSREKKERFSLILESASTNQTSMYLCASSQAVLIDEQYFGPGTRLTVT.

In this sample, this clonotype turned up many times. V gene TRBV2 combines with J gene TRBJ1-1, with TRBD1 matching 9 bases. V shed 6 bases, J shed 5 bases, and the junction held 7 bases outside the gene matches. There are 14 residues in the CDR3. Germline V lookup: CDR1 SNHLY, CDR2 FYNNEI. The CDR3 sequence: CASRYTGGRTEAFF. CDR3 DNA: TGTGCCAGCAGATACACAGGGGGCCGAACTGAAGCTTTCTTT.

This clonotype was seen a handful of times. J is TRBJ1-2 and V is TRBV7-9; D is unresolved. V shed 1 base and J shed 8 bases, with 14 bases lying between them. The CDR3 is made up of 14 amino acids. Per the germline V gene, CDR1 is SEHNR and CDR2 is FQNEAQ (reference sequence). DNA for the CDR3: TGTGCCAGCAGCTTAGTAGAGGTCCGTAGGGGCTACACCTTC. Translation gives CASSLVEVRRGYTF.

V usage is TRBV27 and J usage is TRBJ2-3; D assignment may be TRBD1 or TRBD2 (5 bases each). The V and J ends lost 3 bases and 7 bases respectively, with 11 bases between them. This CDR3 has 13 residues. CDR1 and CDR2 (germline): MNHEY, SMNVEV (reference sequence). This CDR3 is CASSLKGSYTQYF. CDR3 coding DNA: TGTGCCAGCAGTTTGAAGGGGAGTTATACGCAGTATTTT.

In regard to this clonotype: The junction departs from germline at one end; a sequencing error may be responsible. The J gene is TRBJ2-7, the V gene TRBV19; D remains ambiguous. The CDR3 length is 13 residues. Germline-derived CDR1 and CDR2 are LNHDA and SQIVND (reference sequence). The CDR3 region has the DNA TGTGCCAGTGGTATCTTCGCAGGCTACGAGCAGTACTTC. It yields the protein CASGIFAGYEQYF.

This clonotype was counted between two and nine times. This chain links TRBV19 with TRBJ2-7; D is possibly TRBD1 or TRBD2 (5 bases each). Trimming took 3 bases from V and 2 from J, leaving 11 bases between them. The CDR3 has 14 amino acids. Looked up from germline, CDR1 is LNHDA and CDR2 is SQIVND (reference sequence). The CDR3 loop reads CASSIGTPTYEQYF. The CDR3 nucleotides read TGTGCCAGTAGTATCGGGACCCCTACCTACGAGCAGTACTTC.

The chain is built from TRBV2 and TRBJ2-3, with 11 bases fitting TRBD2. The ends lost 3 bases at V and 1 base at J; junction bases unmatched: 3. CDR1 is SNHLY, CDR2 FYNNEI, per germline. This CDR3 has 16 amino acids. The CDR3 DNA is TGTGCCAGCAGTGAGACTAGCGGGATCCGCACAGATACGCAGTATTTT. Its translation: CASSETSGIRTDTQYF.

The rearrangement uses TRBV18 and TRBJ2-7; a possible D gene is TRBD1 (6 bases). V was cut by 2 bases and J by 2 bases, with 13 bases left in between. Germline V gives CDR1 KGHSH, CDR2 LQKENI. The CDR3 is 15 amino acids. The CDR3 here is CASSPSRTATYEQYF. The CDR3 bases are TGTGCCAGCTCACCATCCCGGACAGCCACCTACGAGCAGTACTTC.

On this clonotype itself: Sequence at one end of the junction differs from germline and may be a read error. The genes are TRBV5-1 and TRBJ2-7, with 13 bases aligning to TRBD2. CDR3 size: 19 residues. Per germline, CDR1 SGHRS and CDR2 YFSETQ. This CDR3 is CVSSSRTGTGLAGPYEQYF. DNA for the CDR3: TGCGTCAGCAGCTCTCGGACCGGAACGGGACTAGCGGGGCCCTACGAGCAGTACTTC.

This clonotype was seen a handful of times. V gene TRBV20-1 combines with J gene TRBJ2-3; 12 bases match TRBD2. The junction had 2 bases not matched to a gene; V was cut back by 6 bases and J by 4 bases. This CDR3 region has 13 residues. Germline-derived CDR1 and CDR2 are DFQATT and SNEGSKA (reference sequence). CDR3 DNA sequence: TGCAGTGCCCTAGCGGGAGGGCCAGATACGCAGTATTTT. It yields the protein CSALAGGPDTQYF.

The table lists this clonotype with a few counts. The V and J genes are TRBV27 and TRBJ2-5; 7 bases match TRBD2. The germline CDR1 and CDR2 sequences are MNHEY and SMNVEV (reference sequence). Trimming at V came to 6 bases and at J to 5 bases, leaving 15 bases not matched to a gene. The CDR3 is 16 residues long. The CDR3 here is CASRPRLAGVGETQYF. CDR3 coding DNA: TGTGCCAGCAGGCCAAGGCTCGCGGGGGTCGGGGAGACCCAGTACTTC.